The entry below describes one TCR beta chain. Its antigen is not yet known. HCMV-specific IgG was detected in serum with a commercial ELISA kit to determine HCMV serostatus. Ficoll density gradient centrifugation was used to isolate peripheral blood mononuclear cells from blood. The data stem from a study of T cells expressing NK-cell markers (dated by TCRdb to 2019 to 2021). For the study in its entirety: Three sorted T-cell subsets (CD3+CD56+NKG2C+, CD3+CD56+NKG2C- and CD3+CD56-NKG2C+) from fewer than 10 donors had their TCR beta-chain repertoires profiled. The eight sequenced donors were randomly selected healthy volunteers, three men and five women. Illumina HiSeq 2000/2500, MiSeq or NextSeq was used to sequence libraries as 2 x 150 bp reads. Seven of the eight sequenced donors were HCMV-seropositive and one was HCMV-seronegative.

The paper's findings and limits, for the study overall: Those dominant clonotypes were again the most abundant among CD3+CD56-NKG2C+ cells in a handful of donors, at about 25-60.1%. Whether the expanded NKG2C-expressing T cell clones were specific for HCMV antigens remained unclear. In six donors, the dominant CD3+CD56+NKG2C+ clonotypes were among the top 10 CD8+ clonotypes and accounted for about 1.0-8% of CD8+ T cells.

For sequencing, an Illumina HiSeq 2000 was employed. 5'RACE template switching, by which a universal primer site and unique molecular identifiers were added, was used to make TCR beta cDNA libraries. cDNA synthesis was primed from the TCR beta constant segment, followed by two successive PCR amplification steps. The original methods were these. MIGEC handled demultiplexing of the reads and grouping by UMI, while MiTCR was used to assemble and quantify clonotypes. Only TCR cDNA sequences supported by at least two reads were kept to exclude erroneous sequences. Downstream repertoire analysis used the tcR package, and clonotypes were matched across fractions by CDR3 nucleotide sequence plus V segment. VDJmatch was used to annotate antigen specificity against VDJdb, with one amino acid substitution in CDR3 permitted. With the reads reprocessed by TCRdb, a single entry stands for each CDR3 protein sequence and no DNA is reported. TCRdb's processing, not the authors', yielded these V and J calls. The table kept for this sample lists roughly 280,000 distinct CDR3 sequences. About 0.39% of the sample belongs to the ten largest clones.

Including cysteine and phenylalanine, the CDR3 has 15 amino acids. DNA is not recorded here. The CDR1 and CDR2 encoded by the germline V gene are ENHRY and SYGVKD. The sequence came from a man younger than 35 in good health. Donor details come from another sample of the same person, matched by shared clones. The source material was blood T cells: a sorted CD56 or NKG2C T cell subset, CD4+ or CD8+ T cells, or bulk PBMC T cells (not recorded which). The receptor chain draws on TRBV10-3 and TRBJ2-7; TCRdb designates TRBD2, a call that cannot be tested without DNA. The CDR3 is CAISVGLAGYGEQYF.